This T cell receptor (beta chain) was sequenced during a study of early T cells in non-severe SARS-CoV-2 infection (dated by TCRdb to the early 2020s). About the full investigation: Because TCR sequencing was done on bulk RNA from unsorted whole blood, the alpha and beta chains could not be paired. Broad study findings and their caveats: VDJdb matching was skewed toward anti-spike CD8 responses and likely underestimated virus-specific expansions, missing private and CD4 specificities.

Library preparation employed 5' RACE. This sample was sequenced with a NextSeq 500. The TCR library protocol attached unique molecular identifiers to individual cDNA molecules to correct for sequencing error and PCR bias. Sequencing covered both TCR alpha and beta chains, and within each sample the abundances of alpha and beta sequences were tightly co-correlated. The original methods were these. Decombinator V4 was used to annotate TCR sequences for V gene, J gene and CDR3. Expanded TCRs were defined as changing significantly between any two time points under a Poisson model with p below 0.0001. TCR abundances were normalised to the total number of TCRs sequenced in each sample and reported as counts per million. MAIT TCRs were defined by TRAV1-2 paired with TRAJ12, TRAJ20 or TRAJ33, and iNKT TCRs by TRAV10 paired with TRAJ18. VDJdb, accessed 1 November 2021, was searched for CMV, EBV and SARS-CoV-2 annotated TCRs, with TCRs annotated for multiple antigens excluded. The public reads were reanalyzed by TCRdb: fastp trimming at Q25, MiXCR alignment, in-frame beta chains only. Entries that share a CDR3 protein sequence are merged under the most common genes and DNA. V and J calls and clone size were set by TCRdb, not the authors. This sample has about 64,000 distinct CDR3 sequences in its table, and more than 15% of those were observed once. Jointly, the top ten make up roughly 9% of the sample.

In its sample, this clonotype was seen a few times. The antigen this receptor binds is unknown. Per-base qualities were not stored, and no clone one base away is much larger. The CDR3 runs 14 amino acids, cysteine and phenylalanine included. Just CDR3 DNA is preserved here, 42 bases in frame from base 1. Trimming costs V 5 bases and J 0 bases, and their ends lie 10 bases apart. The germline V gene (reference sequence) gives CDR1 as SGHNT and CDR2 as YYREEE. The study was a case-control design nested within a healthcare worker cohort in London, UK, with weekly nasopharyngeal swab PCR tests and blood sampling. Healthcare workers were enrolled in the week of the UK lockdown, from 23 to 31 March 2020, and were followed every week for up to roughly 15 weeks.

The clonotype comes from an adult who was a healthcare worker with PCR-confirmed SARS-CoV-2 infection or an uninfected control (not recorded which). The sample here was whole blood, taken at baseline. In this chain, TRBV5-4 is recombined with TRBJ2-3, with the D call perhaps TRBD1 or TRBD2, each one matching 6 bases. CDR3 reads: CASRGGGSTDTQYF. The nucleotide sequence reads TGTGCCAGCAGGGGGGGCGGAAGCACAGATACGCAGTATTTT.